This T cell receptor beta chain comes out of a study of OX40 agonist ivuxolimab in advanced cancers. About the study: Six ivuxolimab dose levels, 0.01 to 10 mg/kg, were given intravenously every 2 weeks. Two cutaneous melanoma patients and one hepatocellular carcinoma patient, three in all, had partial responses.

About this clone itself: Its antigen remains unknown.

The data were produced by immunoSEQ multiplex PCR, yet TCRdb's version contains in-frame clones alone and is incomplete. The table includes tens of thousands of clones, 60% to 85% detected once. The CDR3 length is 13 residues. V was clipped by 6 bases and J by 2 bases, with 10 bases between them. CDR1 and CDR2 (germline): SNHLY, FYNNEI. Points from the study as a whole: Among the lowest levels of clonal expansion were found in partial responders at 0.1-3.0 mg/kg.

The sequencing here drew on CD4+ or CD8+ T cells sorted from blood, taken in a trial of the OX40 agonist ivuxolimab. This receptor was identified in an adult with an advanced solid tumor such as melanoma, head and neck, liver or kidney cancer. The chain has TRBV2 and TRBJ2-5, with unresolved D. CDR3: CASRYGLQETQYF. Here the CDR3 DNA reads TGTGCCAGCAGGTATGGATTGCAAGAGACCCAGTACTTC.